This T cell receptor (beta chain) originates from a study of graft-versus-host responses after intestinal transplantation. Study outcomes and limitations: The marrow of recipients harbored GvH clones, and ileum or blood showed some of them first.

Proliferating responders of the CD3+CD4+ and CD3+CD8+ phenotypes with low CFSE were sorted after the reaction. The V and J ends lost 4 bases and 10 bases respectively, with 8 bases between them. The CDR3 covers 11 residues. Germline assignment: CDR1 MNHNS and CDR2 SASEGT. This clone was seen only a few times. Sequenced by immunoSEQ multiplex PCR; TCRdb stores in-frame clones only, minus some. The repertoire has several thousand clones, over 25% of them found once; the top ten carry about 4.2%. The rearrangement links TRBV6-1 to TRBJ2-1, with D perhaps matching TRBD2 (5 bases). The clonotype was recovered from a human patient who received an intestinal transplant. The specimen comprised alloreactive CD4+ T cells from a mixed lymphocyte reaction culture, sampled before intestinal transplant. The subset denotes: CFSE-low proliferating T cells sorted from roughly 6-day pre-transplant mixed lymphocyte reaction (GvH or HvG direction). CDR3 amino acids: CASSGEREQFF. In nucleotides, the CDR3 is TGTGCCAGCAGTGGGGAGAGGGAGCAGTTCTTC.